The present TCR beta chain was sequenced within a study of identical twins' blood T cells. Study background: About 6 alpha and about 6 beta libraries together yielded tens of millions of reads.

This CDR3 is built from 16 residues. The V gene lost 1 base and the J gene lost 0 bases, with 7 bases spanning the gap. The germline V gene has CDR1 SGHAT and CDR2 FQNNGV. TCRdb called the 5' RACE reads again in MiXCR, with one record for every CDR3 protein. The sample lists roughly 380,000 distinct CDR3 sequences; more than 25% were seen once. The chain uses TRBV11-2 and TRBJ2-6; D remains ambiguous. This receptor was obtained from a woman aged 18 to 55 in good health. The sample consisted of PBMCs. As DNA, the CDR3 is TGTGCCAGCAGCTTAGGGTATTCCTCTGGGGCCAACGTCCTGACTTTC. Its protein is CASSLGYSSGANVLTF.